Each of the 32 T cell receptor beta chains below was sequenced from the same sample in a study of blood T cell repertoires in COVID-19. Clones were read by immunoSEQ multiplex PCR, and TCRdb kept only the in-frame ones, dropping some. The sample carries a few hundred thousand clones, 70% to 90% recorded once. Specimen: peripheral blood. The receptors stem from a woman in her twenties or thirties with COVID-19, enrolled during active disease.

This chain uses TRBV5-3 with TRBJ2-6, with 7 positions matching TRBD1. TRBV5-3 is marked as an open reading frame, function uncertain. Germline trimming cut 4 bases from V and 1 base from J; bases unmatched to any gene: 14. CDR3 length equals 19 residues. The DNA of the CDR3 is TGTGCCAGAAGCGTAACCCTACCGGGACAGCATTCTGGGGCCAACGTCCTGACTTTC. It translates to CARSVTLPGQHSGANVLTF.

The CDR3 protein is CASSQDRVNKETQYF. For the CDR3, the DNA is TGCGCCAGCAGCCAAGATCGCGTTAATAAAGAGACCCAGTACTTC. This chain connects TRBV4-1 to TRBJ2-5; D ambiguous. The CDR3 runs to 15 residues. Germline V gene sequence: CDR1 MGHRA, CDR2 YSYEKL. The V and J ends lost 0 bases and 3 bases respectively, with 11 bases between them.

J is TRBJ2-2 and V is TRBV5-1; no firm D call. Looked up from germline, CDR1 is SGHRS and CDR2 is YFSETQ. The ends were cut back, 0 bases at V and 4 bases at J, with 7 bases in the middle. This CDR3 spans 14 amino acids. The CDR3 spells CASSLAVSTGELFF. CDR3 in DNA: TGCGCCAGCAGCTTGGCCGTGAGCACCGGGGAGCTGTTTTTT. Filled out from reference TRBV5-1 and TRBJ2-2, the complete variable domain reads KAGVTQTPRYLIKTRGQQVTLSCSPISGHRSVSWYQQTPGQGLQFLFEYFSETQRNKGNFPGRFSGRQFSNSRSEMNVSTLELGDSALYLCASSLAVSTGELFFGEGSRLTVL.

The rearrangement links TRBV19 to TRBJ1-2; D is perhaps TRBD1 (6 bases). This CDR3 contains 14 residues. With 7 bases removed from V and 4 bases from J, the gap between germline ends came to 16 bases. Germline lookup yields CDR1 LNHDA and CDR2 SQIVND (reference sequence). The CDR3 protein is CASIPTGEGYGYTF. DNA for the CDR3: TGTGCCAGTATCCCGACAGGAGAGGGCTATGGCTACACCTTC.

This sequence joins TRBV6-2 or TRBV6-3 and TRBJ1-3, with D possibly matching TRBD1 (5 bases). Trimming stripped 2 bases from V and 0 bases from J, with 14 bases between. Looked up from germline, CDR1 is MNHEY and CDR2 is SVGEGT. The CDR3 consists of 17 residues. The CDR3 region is CASSYTMGPSSGNTIYF. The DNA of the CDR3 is TGTGCCAGCAGTTACACGATGGGGCCCTCCTCTGGAAACACCATATATTTT.

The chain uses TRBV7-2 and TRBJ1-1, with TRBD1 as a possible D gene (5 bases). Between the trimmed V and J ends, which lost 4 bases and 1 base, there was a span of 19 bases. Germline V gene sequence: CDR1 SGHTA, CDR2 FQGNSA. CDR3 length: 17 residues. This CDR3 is CASSSLGGTAPNTEAFF. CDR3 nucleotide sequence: TGTGCCAGCAGCTCTCTGGGGGGGACGGCACCGAACACTGAAGCTTTCTTT.

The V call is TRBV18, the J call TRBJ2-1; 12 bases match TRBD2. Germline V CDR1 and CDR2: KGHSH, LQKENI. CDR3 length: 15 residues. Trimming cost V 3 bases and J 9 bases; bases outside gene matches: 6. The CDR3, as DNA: TGTGCCAGCTCACCTACTAGCGGGGGGAGTGGTGAGCAGTTCTTC. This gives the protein CASSPTSGGSGEQFF.

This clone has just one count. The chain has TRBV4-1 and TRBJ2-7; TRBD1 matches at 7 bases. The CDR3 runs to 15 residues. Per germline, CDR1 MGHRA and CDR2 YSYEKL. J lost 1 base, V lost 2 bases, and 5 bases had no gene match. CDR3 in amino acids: CASSQLTGRSYEQYF. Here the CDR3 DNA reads TGCGCCAGCAGCCAACTGACAGGGCGGTCCTACGAGCAGTACTTC.

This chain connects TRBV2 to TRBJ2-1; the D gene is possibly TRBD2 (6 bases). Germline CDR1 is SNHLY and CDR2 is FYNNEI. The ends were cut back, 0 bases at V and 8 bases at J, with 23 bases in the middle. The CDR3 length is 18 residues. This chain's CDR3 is CASSEAGTGLSTGDEQFF. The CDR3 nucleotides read TGTGCCAGCAGTGAAGCGGGCACGGGACTCAGCACGGGCGATGAGCAGTTCTTC. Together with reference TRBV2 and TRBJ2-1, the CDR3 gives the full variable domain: EPEVTQTPSHQVTQMGQEVILRCVPISNHLYFYWYRQILGQKVEFLVSFYNNEISEKSEIFDDQFSVERPDGSNFTLKIRSTKLEDSAMYFCASSEAGTGLSTGDEQFFGPGTRLTVL.

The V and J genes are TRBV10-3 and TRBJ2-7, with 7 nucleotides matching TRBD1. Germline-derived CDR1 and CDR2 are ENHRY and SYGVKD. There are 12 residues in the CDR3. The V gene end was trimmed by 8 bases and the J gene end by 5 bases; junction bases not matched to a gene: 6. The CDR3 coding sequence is TGTGCCATCTCAGACAGGGCCCACGAGCAGTACTTC. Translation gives CAISDRAHEQYF.

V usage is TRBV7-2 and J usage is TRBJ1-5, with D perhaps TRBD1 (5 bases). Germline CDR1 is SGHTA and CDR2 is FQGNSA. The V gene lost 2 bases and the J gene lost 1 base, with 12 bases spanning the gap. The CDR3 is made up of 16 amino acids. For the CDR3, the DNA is TGTGCCAGCAGCTTAATGACCGGGGGGAGCAATCAGCCCCAGCATTTT. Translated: CASSLMTGGSNQPQHF.

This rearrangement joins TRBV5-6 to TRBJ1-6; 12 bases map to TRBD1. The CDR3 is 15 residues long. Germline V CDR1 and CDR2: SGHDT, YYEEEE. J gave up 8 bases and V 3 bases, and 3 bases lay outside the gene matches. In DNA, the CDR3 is TGTGCCAGCAGCTGGGGACAGGGGGCTCATTCACCCCTCCACTTT. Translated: CASSWGQGAHSPLHF.

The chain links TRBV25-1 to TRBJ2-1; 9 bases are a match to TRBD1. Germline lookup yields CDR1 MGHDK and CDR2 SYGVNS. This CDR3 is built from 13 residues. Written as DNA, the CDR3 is TGTGCTAGTGGACAGGGGACCTACAATGAGCAGTTCTTC. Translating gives CASGQGTYNEQFF.

The CDR3 region is CASGPNSGELFF. CDR3 bases: TGTGCTAGTGGCCCCAACTCCGGGGAGCTGTTTTTT. The chain uses TRBV12-5 and TRBJ2-2; no reliable D call. CDR1 LGHNT and CDR2 FRNRAP come from the germline V gene. V lost 6 bases to trimming and J lost 6 bases, with 8 bases between them. This CDR3 comprises 12 residues.

CDR3 DNA: TGTGCCAGCAGTCAATCCAGGGCCCAATCCTACAATGAGCAGTTCTTC. Protein sequence: CASSQSRAQSYNEQFF. The chain uses TRBV2 and TRBJ2-1, with D possibly matching TRBD1 (5 bases). Trimming left V 5 bases short and J 1 base short, with 15 bases between. The germline CDR1 and CDR2 sequences are SNHLY and FYNNEI. This CDR3 has 16 residues.

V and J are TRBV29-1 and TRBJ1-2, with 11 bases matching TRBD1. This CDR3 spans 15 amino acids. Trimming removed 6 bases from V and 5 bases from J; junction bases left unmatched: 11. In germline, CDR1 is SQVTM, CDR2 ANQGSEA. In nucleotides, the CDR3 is TGCAGCGTCGAATCCGGGACAGGGGGAGGATATGGCTACACCTTC. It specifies CSVESGTGGGYGYTF.

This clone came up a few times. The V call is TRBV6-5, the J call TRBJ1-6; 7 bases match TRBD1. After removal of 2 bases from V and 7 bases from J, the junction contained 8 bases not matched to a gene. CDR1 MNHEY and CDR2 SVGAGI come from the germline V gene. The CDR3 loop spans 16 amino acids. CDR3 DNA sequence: TGTGCCAGCAGTTACGATTACAGGGGTGGAAATTCACCCCTCCACTTT. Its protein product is CASSYDYRGGNSPLHF.

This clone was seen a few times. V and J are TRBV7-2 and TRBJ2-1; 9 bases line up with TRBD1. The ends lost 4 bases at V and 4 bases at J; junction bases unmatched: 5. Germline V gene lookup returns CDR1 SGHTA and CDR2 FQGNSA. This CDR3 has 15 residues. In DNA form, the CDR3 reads TGTGCCAGCAGCTCTGACAGGGGGGAATACAATGAGCAGTTCTTC. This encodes CASSSDRGEYNEQFF.

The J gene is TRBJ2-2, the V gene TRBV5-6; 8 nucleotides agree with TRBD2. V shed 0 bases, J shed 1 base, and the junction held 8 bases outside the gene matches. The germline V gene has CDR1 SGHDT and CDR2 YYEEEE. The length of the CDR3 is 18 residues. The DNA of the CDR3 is TGTGCCAGCAGCTTGGGCTTCGGGAGGGCCAGGAACACCGGGGAGCTGTTTTTT. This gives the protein CASSLGFGRARNTGELFF.

The CDR3: CASTRGARNEQFF. CDR3 nucleotide sequence: TGTGCCAGCACCAGGGGAGCTAGGAATGAGCAGTTCTTC. The V and J genes are TRBV27 and TRBJ2-1; a weak D match, TRBD1 (6 bases). The CDR3 totals 13 residues. CDR1 MNHEY and CDR2 SMNVEV come from the germline V gene (reference sequence). Trimming removed 7 bases at V and 7 bases at J, with 14 bases between.

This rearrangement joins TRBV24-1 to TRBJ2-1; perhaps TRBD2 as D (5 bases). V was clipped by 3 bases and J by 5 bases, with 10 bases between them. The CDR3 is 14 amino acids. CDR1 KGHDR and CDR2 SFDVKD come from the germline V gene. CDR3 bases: TGTGCCACCAGTGATGTACTTAGCGACAATGAGCAGTTCTTC. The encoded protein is CATSDVLSDNEQFF.

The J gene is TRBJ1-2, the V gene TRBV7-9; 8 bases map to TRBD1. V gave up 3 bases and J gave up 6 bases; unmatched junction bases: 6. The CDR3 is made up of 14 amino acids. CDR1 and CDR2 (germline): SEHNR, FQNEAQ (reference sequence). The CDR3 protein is CASSFSDRVDGYTF. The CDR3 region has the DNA TGTGCCAGCAGCTTTTCGGACAGGGTAGATGGCTACACCTTC.

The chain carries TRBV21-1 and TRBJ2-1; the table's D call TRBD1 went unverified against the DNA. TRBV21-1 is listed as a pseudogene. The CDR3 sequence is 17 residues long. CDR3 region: CASSKEARTGANNEQFF. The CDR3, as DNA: TGTGCCAGCAGCAAAGAAGCGAGGACAGGGGCTAACAATGAGCAGTTCTTC.

CDR3 in amino acids: CASSSLGTSTYNEQFF. The CDR3 nucleotides are TGTGCCAGCAGTTCCCTCGGGACATCCACCTACAATGAGCAGTTCTTC. The rearrangement uses TRBV27 and TRBJ2-1, with D tentatively TRBD1 (6 bases). The germline V gene encodes CDR1 MNHEY and CDR2 SMNVEV (reference sequence). The CDR3 consists of 16 residues. The V and J ends lost 4 bases and 2 bases respectively, with 15 bases between them.

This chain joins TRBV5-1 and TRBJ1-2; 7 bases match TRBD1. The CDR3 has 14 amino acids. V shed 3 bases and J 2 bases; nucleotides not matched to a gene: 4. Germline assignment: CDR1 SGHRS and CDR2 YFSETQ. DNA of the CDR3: TGCGCCAGCAGCTCATCGGGACAGAACTATGGCTACACCTTC. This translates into CASSSSGQNYGYTF.

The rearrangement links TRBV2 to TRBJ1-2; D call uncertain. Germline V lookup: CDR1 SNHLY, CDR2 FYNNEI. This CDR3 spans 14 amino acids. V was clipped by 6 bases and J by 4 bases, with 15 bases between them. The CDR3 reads CASRWALVGYGYTF. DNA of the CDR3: TGTGCCAGCAGATGGGCCTTGGTCGGCTATGGCTACACCTTC. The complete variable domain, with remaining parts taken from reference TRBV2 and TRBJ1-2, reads EPEVTQTPSHQVTQMGQEVILRCVPISNHLYFYWYRQILGQKVEFLVSFYNNEISEKSEIFDDQFSVERPDGSNFTLKIRSTKLEDSAMYFCASRWALVGYGYTFGSGTRLTVV.

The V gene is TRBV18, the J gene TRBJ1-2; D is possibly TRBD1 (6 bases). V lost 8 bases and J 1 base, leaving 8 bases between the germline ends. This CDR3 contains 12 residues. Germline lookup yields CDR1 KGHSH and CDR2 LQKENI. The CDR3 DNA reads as TGTGCCAGCGAACAGGGTAACTATGGCTACACCTTC. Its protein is CASEQGNYGYTF. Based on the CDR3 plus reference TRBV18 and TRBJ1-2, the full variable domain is NAGVMQNPRHLVRRRGQEARLRCSPMKGHSHVYWYRQLPEEGLKFMVYLQKENIIDESGMPKERFSAEFPKEGPSILRIQQVVRGDSAAYFCASEQGNYGYTFGSGTRLTVV.

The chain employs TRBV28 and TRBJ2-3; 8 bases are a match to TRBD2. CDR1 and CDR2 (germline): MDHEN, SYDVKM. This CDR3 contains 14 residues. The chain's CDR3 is CAWAGGPSTDTQYF. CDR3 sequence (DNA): TGTGCATGGGCGGGGGGACCCTCCACAGATACGCAGTATTTT.

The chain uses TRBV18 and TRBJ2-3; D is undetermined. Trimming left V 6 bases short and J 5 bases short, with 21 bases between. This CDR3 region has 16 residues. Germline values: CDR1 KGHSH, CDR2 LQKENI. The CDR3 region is CASSHEEPEHQDTQYF. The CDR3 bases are TGTGCCAGCTCGCACGAAGAACCCGAGCATCAAGATACGCAGTATTTT.

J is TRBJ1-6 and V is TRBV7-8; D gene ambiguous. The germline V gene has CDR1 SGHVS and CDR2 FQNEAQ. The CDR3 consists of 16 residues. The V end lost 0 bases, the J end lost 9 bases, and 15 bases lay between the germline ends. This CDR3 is CASSLARGGASSPLHF. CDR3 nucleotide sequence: TGTGCCAGCAGCTTAGCCAGAGGTGGCGCGAGTTCACCCCTCCACTTT.

In nucleotides, the CDR3 is TGCGCCAGCAGCCCAGGGGGTGCAATCGGGGAGCTGTTTTTT. It codes for CASSPGGAIGELFF. The genes are TRBV5-1 and TRBJ2-2, with 7 bases that match TRBD1. With V trimmed by 4 bases and J by 7 bases, 7 bases remained unmatched. Looked up from germline, CDR1 is SGHRS and CDR2 is YFSETQ. The CDR3 has 14 residues.

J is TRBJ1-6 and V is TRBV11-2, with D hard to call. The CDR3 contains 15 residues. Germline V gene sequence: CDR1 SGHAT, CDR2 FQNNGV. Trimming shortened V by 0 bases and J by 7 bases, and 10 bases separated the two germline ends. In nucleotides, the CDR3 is TGTGCCAGCAGCTTAGATCCGGGATCCAATTCACCCCTCCACTTT. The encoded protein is CASSLDPGSNSPLHF.